This T cell receptor beta chain was observed in a study of T cells in Graves' hyperthyroidism and ophthalmopathy. Amplification of TCR beta CDR3 regions was performed using RNA transcripts as template. First-round RT-PCR targeting the TCR CDR3 was performed with the HTBI primer set. TCRdb re-analysed the multiplex PCR reads in MiXCR, keeping a single row per CDR3 protein. The sample holds 600,000 or so distinct CDR3 sequences, around 13% seen once. In its sample, this clonotype was seen many times. What it binds is unknown. Overall study results and limits: Blood also carried most thyroid clonotypes expanded above 0.001. Model predictions of ophthalmopathy came a median approximately 6.2 months before onset.

The trim removed 8 bases at V and 5 bases at J, leaving 12 bases unmatched. This CDR3 contains 16 residues. CDR1 SNHLY and CDR2 FYNNEI come from the germline V gene. The study excluded patients with uncontrolled infection, other autoimmune disease, pregnancy or lactation. Fresh peripheral blood, 10 ml, yielded the PBMCs. Sequenced input: blood. The source of this sequence is a woman between 45 and 60 years old with Graves' ophthalmopathy. V is TRBV2 and J is TRBJ2-1, with 10 positions matching TRBD2. CDR3 in amino acids: CASPTTLAGDNNEQFF. For the CDR3, the DNA is TGTGCCAGCCCAACGACCCTAGCGGGAGATAACAATGAGCAGTTCTTC.